These 11 T cell receptor beta chains were all obtained from the same sample, sequenced in a study of blood T cells in healthy people across ages. Next came a second PCR, run for about 6 to 11 cycles, which used a sample-barcoded 5' primer along with a J-beta primer mix. From the 5' RACE reads, TCRdb called clonotypes with MiXCR, one entry per CDR3 protein. The sample yields approximately 490,000 distinct CDR3 sequences, 24% seen once. In addition, the sample was reused for a study of T cells of mothers and their children.

The sequenced material came from blood. The receptors were sampled from a boy between 5 and 17 years old in good health.

The chain employs TRBV3-1 and TRBJ2-4, with 11 bases identical to TRBD2. J gave up 8 bases and V 4 bases, and 13 bases lay outside the gene matches. The CDR3 runs 17 residues. Per germline, CDR1 LGHDT and CDR2 YNNKEL (reference sequence). The CDR3 protein is CASSPLAGGQRIDIQYF. Written as DNA, the CDR3 is TGTGCCAGCAGCCCGTTAGCGGGAGGGCAAAGAATAGACATTCAGTACTTC. Drawing the rest from reference TRBV3-1 and TRBJ2-4, the complete variable domain is DTAVSQTPKYLVTQMGNDKSIKCEQNLGHDTMYWYKQDSKKFLKIMFSYNNKELIINETVPNRFSPKSPDKAHLNLHINSLELGDSAVYFCASSPLAGGQRIDIQYFGAGTRLSVL.

This clonotype has ten or more counts. The chain carries TRBV28 and TRBJ2-3; D is unclear. V shed 4 bases and J shed 0 bases, with 5 bases lying between them. Germline lookup yields CDR1 MDHEN and CDR2 SYDVKM. CDR3 length equals 13 residues. The CDR3 coding sequence is TGTGCCAGCAGTTCATCTAGCACAGATACGCAGTATTTT. Its translation is CASSSSSTDTQYF.

The chain carries TRBV27 and TRBJ2-1; 10 bases are shared with TRBD2. This CDR3 comprises 17 residues. Germline lookup yields CDR1 MNHEY and CDR2 SMNVEV (reference sequence). V gave up 2 bases and J gave up 6 bases; unmatched junction bases: 10. The CDR3 nucleotides read TGTGCCAGCAGTTTAACCCAAGCGGGAGGGCCCCCCAATGAGCAGTTCTTC. Translation gives CASSLTQAGGPPNEQFF.

The rearrangement joins TRBV6-2 or TRBV6-3 to TRBJ2-4; D gene uncertain. With 4 bases removed from V and 3 bases from J, the gap between germline ends came to 10 bases. CDR1 MNHEY and CDR2 SVGEGT come from the germline V gene. There are 14 residues in the CDR3. The CDR3 is CASSFPLGKNIQYF. In nucleotides, the CDR3 is TGTGCCAGCAGTTTCCCTCTGGGCAAAAACATTCAGTACTTC.

The rearrangement uses TRBV6-5 and TRBJ2-1, with D possibly matching TRBD2 (6 bases). Germline values: CDR1 MNHEY, CDR2 SVGAGI. The CDR3 is made up of 15 amino acids. V was shortened by 6 bases and J by 1 base, with 13 bases between the two germline ends. In DNA, the CDR3 is TGTGCCAGCAGCCCCGGACTACCTTCCTACAATGAGCAGTTCTTC. It encodes CASSPGLPSYNEQFF.

A few counts support this clonotype. The rearrangement uses TRBV6-1 and TRBJ1-4, with 8 bases fitting TRBD1. The CDR3 is made up of 14 amino acids. J gave up 6 bases and V 6 bases, and 6 bases lay outside the gene matches. Germline V gene sequence: CDR1 MNHNS, CDR2 SASEGT. As DNA, the CDR3 is TGTGCCAGCAGAGAGGACAGGGTACATGAAAAACTGTTTTTT. Translation: CASREDRVHEKLFF.

This clonotype has only a few counts. This rearrangement joins TRBV7-9 to TRBJ2-3; possible D gene TRBD1, 6 bases. Trimming left V 0 bases short and J 6 bases short, with 13 bases between. Germline CDR1 is SEHNR and CDR2 is FQNEAQ (reference sequence). The CDR3 length is 15 residues. CDR3 DNA: TGTGCCAGCAGCTTAGCGCGAGCAGGGGCCGATACGCAGTATTTT. The encoded protein is CASSLARAGADTQYF.

This clonotype appeared many times. This chain links TRBV7-3 with TRBJ2-5, with 9 bases aligning to TRBD2. The V segment lost 6 bases and the J segment 5 bases; nucleotides outside the gene matches: 10. The germline V gene has CDR1 SGHTA and CDR2 FQGTGA. The CDR3 covers 15 residues. In DNA, the CDR3 is TGTGCCAGCAGGCTATTAGCGGGAGCGGGTGAGACCCAGTACTTC. It specifies CASRLLAGAGETQYF.

With regard to this clonotype: Sequence at one end of the junction differs from germline and may be a read error. This chain joins TRBV9 and TRBJ1-1, with no clear D. Per germline, CDR1 SGDLS and CDR2 YYNGEE. The CDR3 totals 12 residues. CDR3 sequence reads: CASNVGTGEAFF. For the CDR3, the DNA is TGTGCCAGCAACGTAGGTACCGGTGAAGCTTTCTTT.

This clonotype was observed a handful of times. V is TRBV25-1 and J is TRBJ1-6, with D possibly matching TRBD1 (5 bases). The CDR3 runs 15 residues. V lost 6 bases to trimming and J lost 9 bases, with 18 bases between them. The V gene's germline CDR1 is MGHDK and CDR2 SYGVNS. In DNA, the CDR3 is TGTGCCAGCAGGGGGGACGTGCCACCTCTTTCACCCCTCCACTTT. It is translated as CASRGDVPPLSPLHF.

This clonotype was seen more than once but under ten times. The V call is TRBV5-6, the J call TRBJ1-2, with TRBD1 identical over 8 bases. The ends lost 0 bases at V and 6 bases at J; junction bases unmatched: 4. This CDR3 is 14 amino acids long. The germline V gene encodes CDR1 SGHDT and CDR2 YYEEEE. The CDR3: CASSLGQGQNGYTF. DNA for the CDR3: TGTGCCAGCAGCTTGGGACAGGGGCAAAATGGCTACACCTTC.